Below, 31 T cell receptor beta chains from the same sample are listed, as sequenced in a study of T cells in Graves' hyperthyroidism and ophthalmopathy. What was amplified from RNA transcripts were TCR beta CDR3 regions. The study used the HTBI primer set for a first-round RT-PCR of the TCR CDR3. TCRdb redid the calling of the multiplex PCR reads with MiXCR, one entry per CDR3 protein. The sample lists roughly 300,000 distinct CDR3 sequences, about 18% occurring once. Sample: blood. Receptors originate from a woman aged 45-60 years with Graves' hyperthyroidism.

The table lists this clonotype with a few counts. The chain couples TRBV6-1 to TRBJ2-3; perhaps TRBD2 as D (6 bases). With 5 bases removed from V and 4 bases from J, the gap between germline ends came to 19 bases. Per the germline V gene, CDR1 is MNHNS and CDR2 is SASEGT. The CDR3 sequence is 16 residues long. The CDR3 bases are TGTGCCAGCAGTCCCAAGTATGGCAGGGAGGCAGATACGCAGTATTTT. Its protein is CASSPKYGREADTQYF.

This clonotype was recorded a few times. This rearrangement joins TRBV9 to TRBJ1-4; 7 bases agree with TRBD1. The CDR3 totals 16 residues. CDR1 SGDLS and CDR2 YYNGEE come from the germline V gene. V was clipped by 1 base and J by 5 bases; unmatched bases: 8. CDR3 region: CASSVTTGTANEKLFF. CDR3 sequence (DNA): TGTGCCAGCAGCGTAACCACCGGGACAGCGAATGAAAAACTGTTTTTT.

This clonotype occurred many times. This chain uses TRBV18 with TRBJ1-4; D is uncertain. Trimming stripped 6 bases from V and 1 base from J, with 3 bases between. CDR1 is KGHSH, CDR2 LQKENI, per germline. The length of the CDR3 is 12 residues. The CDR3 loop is CASSITNEKLFF. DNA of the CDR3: TGTGCCAGCTCCATAACTAATGAAAAACTGTTTTTT. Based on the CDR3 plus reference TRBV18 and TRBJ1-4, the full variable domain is NAGVMQNPRHLVRRRGQEARLRCSPMKGHSHVYWYRQLPEEGLKFMVYLQKENIIDESGMPKERFSAEFPKEGPSILRIQQVVRGDSAAYFCASSITNEKLFFGSGTQLSVL.

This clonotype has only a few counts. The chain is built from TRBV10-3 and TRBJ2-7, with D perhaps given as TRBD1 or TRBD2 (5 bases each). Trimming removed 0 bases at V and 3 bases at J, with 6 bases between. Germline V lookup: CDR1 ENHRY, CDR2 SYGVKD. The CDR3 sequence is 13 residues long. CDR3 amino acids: CAISESGVYEQYV. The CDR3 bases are TGTGCCATCAGTGAGTCGGGGGTCTACGAGCAGTACGTC.

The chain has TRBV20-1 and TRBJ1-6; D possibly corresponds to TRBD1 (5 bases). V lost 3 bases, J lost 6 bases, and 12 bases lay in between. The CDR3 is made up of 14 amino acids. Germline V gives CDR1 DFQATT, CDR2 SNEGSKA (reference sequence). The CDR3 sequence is CSASRGDSNSPLHF. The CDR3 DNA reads TGCAGTGCTAGTCGGGGGGATTCTAATTCACCCCTCCACTTT.

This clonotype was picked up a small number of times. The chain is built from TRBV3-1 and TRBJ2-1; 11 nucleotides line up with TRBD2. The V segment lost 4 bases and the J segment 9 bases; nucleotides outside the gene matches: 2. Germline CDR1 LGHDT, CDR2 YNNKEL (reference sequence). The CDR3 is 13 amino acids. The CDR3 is CASSPGTSGEQFF. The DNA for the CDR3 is TGTGCCAGCAGCCCCGGGACTAGCGGTGAGCAGTTCTTC.

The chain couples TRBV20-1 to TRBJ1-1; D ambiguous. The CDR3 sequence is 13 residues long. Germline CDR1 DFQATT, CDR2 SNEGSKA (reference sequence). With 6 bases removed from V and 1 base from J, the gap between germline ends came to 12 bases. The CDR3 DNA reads TGCAGTGCCACCGGGCAGAGGAACACTGAAGCTTTCTTT. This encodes CSATGQRNTEAFF.

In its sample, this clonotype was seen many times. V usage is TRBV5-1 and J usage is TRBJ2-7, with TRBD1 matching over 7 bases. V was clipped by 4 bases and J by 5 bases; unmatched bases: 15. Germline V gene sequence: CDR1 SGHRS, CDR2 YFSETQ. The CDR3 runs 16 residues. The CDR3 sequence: CASSPTQDRSPHEQYV. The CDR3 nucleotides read TGCGCCAGCAGCCCGACACAGGACAGGTCTCCCCACGAGCAGTACGTC.

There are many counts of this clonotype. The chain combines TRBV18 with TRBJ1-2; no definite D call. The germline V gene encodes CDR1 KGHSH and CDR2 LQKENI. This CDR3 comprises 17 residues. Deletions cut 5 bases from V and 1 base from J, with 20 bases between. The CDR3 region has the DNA TGTGCCAGCTCAACTAATACGGGCCCTGACCGTAACTATGGCTACACCTTC. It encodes CASSTNTGPDRNYGYTF.

This CDR3 reads CAWSRPLNYGYTF. CDR3 DNA: TGTGCCTGGAGCCGACCGCTGAACTATGGCTACACCTTC. The genes are TRBV30 and TRBJ1-2, with D unclear. Germline values: CDR1 GTSNPN, CDR2 SVGIG (reference sequence). CDR3 length: 13 residues. Trimming shortened V by 3 bases and J by 2 bases, and 10 bases separated the two germline ends.

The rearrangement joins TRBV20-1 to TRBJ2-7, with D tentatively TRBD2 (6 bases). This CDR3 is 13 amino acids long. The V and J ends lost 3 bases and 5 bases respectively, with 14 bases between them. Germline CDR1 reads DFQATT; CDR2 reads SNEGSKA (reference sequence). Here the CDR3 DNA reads TGCAGTGCTAGGGCGGGGTTCCAGGACGAGCAGTACTTC. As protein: CSARAGFQDEQYF.

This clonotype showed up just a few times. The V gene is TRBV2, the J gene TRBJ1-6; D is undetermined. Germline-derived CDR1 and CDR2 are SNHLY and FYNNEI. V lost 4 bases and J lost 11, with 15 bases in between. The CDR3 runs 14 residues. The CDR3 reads CASSGASLPTPLHF. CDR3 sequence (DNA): TGTGCCAGCAGTGGGGCCTCGCTCCCCACACCCCTCCACTTT. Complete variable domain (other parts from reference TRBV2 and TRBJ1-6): EPEVTQTPSHQVTQMGQEVILRCVPISNHLYFYWYRQILGQKVEFLVSFYNNEISEKSEIFDDQFSVERPDGSNFTLKIRSTKLEDSAMYFCASSGASLPTPLHFGNGTRLTVT.

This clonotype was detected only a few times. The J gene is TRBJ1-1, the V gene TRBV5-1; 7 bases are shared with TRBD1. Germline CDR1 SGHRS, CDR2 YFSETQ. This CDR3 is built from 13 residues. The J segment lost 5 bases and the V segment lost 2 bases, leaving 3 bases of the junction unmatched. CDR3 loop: CASSFTGETEAFF. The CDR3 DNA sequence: TGCGCCAGCAGCTTTACAGGGGAGACTGAAGCTTTCTTT.

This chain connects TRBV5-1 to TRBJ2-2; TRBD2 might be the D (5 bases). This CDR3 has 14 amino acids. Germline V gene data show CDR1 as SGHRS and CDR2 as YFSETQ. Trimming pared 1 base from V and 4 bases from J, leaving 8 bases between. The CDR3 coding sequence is TGCGCCAGCAGCTTGACTAGTATCACCGGGGAGCTGTTTTTT. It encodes CASSLTSITGELFF.

CDR3 coding DNA: TGTGCCAGCAGCAACCTCGGGACTGAATCAGATACGCAGTATTTT. This gives the protein CASSNLGTESDTQYF. The rearrangement joins TRBV7-9 to TRBJ2-3, with a possible D match to TRBD2 (6 bases). The CDR3 loop spans 15 amino acids. The V and J ends lost 5 bases and 4 bases respectively, with 16 bases between them. CDR1 and CDR2 (germline): SEHNR, FQNEAQ (reference sequence).

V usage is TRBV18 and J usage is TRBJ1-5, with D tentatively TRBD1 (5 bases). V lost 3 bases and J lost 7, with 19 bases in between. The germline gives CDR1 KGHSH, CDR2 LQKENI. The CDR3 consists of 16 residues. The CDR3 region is CASSPRKAGGEQPQHF. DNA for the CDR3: TGTGCCAGCTCACCCCGCAAGGCGGGGGGAGAACAGCCCCAGCATTTT.

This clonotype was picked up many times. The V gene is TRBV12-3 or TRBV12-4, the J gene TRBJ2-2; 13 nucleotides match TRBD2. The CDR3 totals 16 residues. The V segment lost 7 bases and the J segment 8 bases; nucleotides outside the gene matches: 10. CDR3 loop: CASINGLAGVTGELFF. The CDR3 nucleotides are TGTGCCAGCATAAACGGACTAGCGGGAGTAACAGGGGAGCTGTTTTTT.

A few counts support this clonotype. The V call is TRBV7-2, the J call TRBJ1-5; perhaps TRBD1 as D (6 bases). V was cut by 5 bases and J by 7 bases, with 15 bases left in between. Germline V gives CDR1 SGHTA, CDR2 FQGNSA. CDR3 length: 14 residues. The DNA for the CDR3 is TGTGCCAGCAGCGGAGGGGGAGGTAGCCAGCCCCAGCATTTT. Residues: CASSGGGGSQPQHF.

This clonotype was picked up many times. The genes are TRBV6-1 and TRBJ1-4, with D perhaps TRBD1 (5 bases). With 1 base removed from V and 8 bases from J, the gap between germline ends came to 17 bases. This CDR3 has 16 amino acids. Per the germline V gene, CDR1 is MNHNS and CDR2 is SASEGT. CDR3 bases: TGTGCCAGCAGTGAAGTCTGGGGGAGGAGAGAAGAAAAACTGTTTTTT. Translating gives CASSEVWGRREEKLFF.

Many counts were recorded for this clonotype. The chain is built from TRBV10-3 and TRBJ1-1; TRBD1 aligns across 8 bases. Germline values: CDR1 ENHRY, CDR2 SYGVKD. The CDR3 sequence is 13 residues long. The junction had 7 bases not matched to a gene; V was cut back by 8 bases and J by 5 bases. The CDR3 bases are TGTGCCATCCAAGACGACAGGGGAACTGAAGCTTTCTTT. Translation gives CAIQDDRGTEAFF.

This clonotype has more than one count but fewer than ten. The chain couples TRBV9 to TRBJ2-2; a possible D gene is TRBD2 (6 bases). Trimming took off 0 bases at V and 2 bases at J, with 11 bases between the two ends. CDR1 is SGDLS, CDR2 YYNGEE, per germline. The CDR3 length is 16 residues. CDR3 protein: CASSVDSGLNTGELFF. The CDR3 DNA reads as TGTGCCAGCAGCGTAGATTCCGGACTAAACACCGGGGAGCTGTTTTTT.

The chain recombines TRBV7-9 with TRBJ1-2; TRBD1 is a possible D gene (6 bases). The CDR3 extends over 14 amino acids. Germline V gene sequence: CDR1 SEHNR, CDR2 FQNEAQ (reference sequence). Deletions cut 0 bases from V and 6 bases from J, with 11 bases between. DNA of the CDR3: TGTGCCAGCAGCTTAGCCGGGGGGGCGGATGGCTACACCTTC. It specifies CASSLAGGADGYTF.

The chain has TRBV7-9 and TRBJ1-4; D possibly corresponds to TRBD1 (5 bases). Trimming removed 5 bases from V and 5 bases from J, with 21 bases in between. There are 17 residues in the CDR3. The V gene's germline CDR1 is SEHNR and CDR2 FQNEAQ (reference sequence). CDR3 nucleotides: TGTGCCAGCAGCCCCGGGACGGTCCCGAACCCCAATGAAAAACTGTTTTTT. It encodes CASSPGTVPNPNEKLFF.

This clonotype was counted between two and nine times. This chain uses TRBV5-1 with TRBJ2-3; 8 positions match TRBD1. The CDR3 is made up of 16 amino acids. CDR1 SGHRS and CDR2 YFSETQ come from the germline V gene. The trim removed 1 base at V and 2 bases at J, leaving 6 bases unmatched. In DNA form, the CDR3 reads TGCGCCAGCAGCTTGCAGGGGGCATTTGTCACAGATACGCAGTATTTT. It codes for CASSLQGAFVTDTQYF.

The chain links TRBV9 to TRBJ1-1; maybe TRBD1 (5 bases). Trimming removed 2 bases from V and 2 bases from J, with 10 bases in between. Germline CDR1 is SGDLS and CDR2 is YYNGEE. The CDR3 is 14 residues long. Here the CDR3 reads CASSVGGDNTEAFF. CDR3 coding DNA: TGTGCCAGCAGCGTTGGAGGGGACAACACTGAAGCTTTCTTT.

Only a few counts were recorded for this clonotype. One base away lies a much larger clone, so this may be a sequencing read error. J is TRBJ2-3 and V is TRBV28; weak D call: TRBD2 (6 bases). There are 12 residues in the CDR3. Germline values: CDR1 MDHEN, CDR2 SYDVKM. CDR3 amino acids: CVSASGTDTQYF. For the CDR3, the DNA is TGTGTCAGCGCTAGCGGCACAGATACGCAGTATTTT. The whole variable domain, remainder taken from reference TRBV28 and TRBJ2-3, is DVKVTQSSRYLVKRTGEKVFLECVQDMDHENMFWYRQDPGLGLRLIYFSYDVKMKEKGDIPEGYSVSREKKERFSLILESASTNQTSMYLCVSASGTDTQYFGPGTRLTVL.

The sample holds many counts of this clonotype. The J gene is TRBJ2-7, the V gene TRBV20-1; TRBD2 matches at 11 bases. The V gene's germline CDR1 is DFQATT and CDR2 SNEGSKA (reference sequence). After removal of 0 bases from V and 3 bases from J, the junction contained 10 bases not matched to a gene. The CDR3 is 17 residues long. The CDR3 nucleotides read TGCAGTGCTAGAGATCGATCCCCCACTAGCGGGAGCTACGAGCAGTACTTC. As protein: CSARDRSPTSGSYEQYF.

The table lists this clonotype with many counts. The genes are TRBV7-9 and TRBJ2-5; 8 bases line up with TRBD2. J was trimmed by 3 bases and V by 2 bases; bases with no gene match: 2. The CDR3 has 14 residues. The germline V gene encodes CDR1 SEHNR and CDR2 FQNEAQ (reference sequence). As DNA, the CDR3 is TGTGCCAGCAGCTTAACACTAGCGGAAGAGACCCAGTACTTC. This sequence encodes CASSLTLAEETQYF.

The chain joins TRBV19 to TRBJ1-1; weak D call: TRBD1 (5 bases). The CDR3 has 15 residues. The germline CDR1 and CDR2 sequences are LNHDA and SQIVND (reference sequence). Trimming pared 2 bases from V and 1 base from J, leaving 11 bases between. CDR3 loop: CASSIWGRSNTEAFF. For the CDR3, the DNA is TGTGCCAGTAGTATATGGGGACGGTCGAACACTGAAGCTTTCTTT.

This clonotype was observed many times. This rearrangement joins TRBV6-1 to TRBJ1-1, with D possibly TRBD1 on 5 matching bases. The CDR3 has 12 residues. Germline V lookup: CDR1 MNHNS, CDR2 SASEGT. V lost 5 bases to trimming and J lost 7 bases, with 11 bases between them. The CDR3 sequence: CASSWGGDEAFF. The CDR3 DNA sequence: TGTGCCAGCAGTTGGGGGGGAGATGAAGCTTTCTTT.

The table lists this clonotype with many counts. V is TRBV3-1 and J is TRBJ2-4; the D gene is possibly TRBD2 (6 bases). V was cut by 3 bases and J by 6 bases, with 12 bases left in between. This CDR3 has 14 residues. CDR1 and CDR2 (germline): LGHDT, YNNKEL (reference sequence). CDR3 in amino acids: CASSHRDSLNIQYF. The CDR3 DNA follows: TGTGCCAGCAGCCATAGGGACTCCCTAAACATTCAGTACTTC.